The sequence of this T cell receptor (beta chain) was determined in a study of blood T cells in healthy people across ages. The overall study: About one barcoded beta molecule per two T cells was the capture yield of template switching.

Each individual donor underwent a draw of ten milliliters of peripheral blood. The germline gives CDR1 SGDLS, CDR2 YYNGEE. The CDR3 extends over 16 amino acids. A word on this clonotype: The target antigen is unknown.

Whole-study results and caveats: A strong correlation was seen between TCR beta diversity and naive T cell percentage.

Primed by a sample-barcoded 5' primer and a J-beta primer mix, a second PCR proceeded for 7 to 11 cycles. TCRdb itself ran the 5' RACE reads through MiXCR, one entry per CDR3 protein. Of some 290,000 distinct CDR3 sequences listed, roughly a quarter are singletons. The TCR sequence derives from a woman aged 70-85 years in good health. Material: blood. The rearrangement joins TRBV9 to TRBJ2-5, with 7 positions matching TRBD2. The J call may be wrong; the DNA end is better matched by TRBJ2-4. Here the CDR3 reads CASSAGGLAPKNIQYF. CDR3 bases: TGTGCCAGCAGCGCGGGGGGACTGGCCCCCAAAAACATTCAGTACTTC.